A single sample is the source of the 2 T cell receptor beta chains below, sequenced in a study of persistence of HIV-infected CD4 T cells. Sequencing used immunoSEQ version 4 in survey mode. Method: immunoSEQ multiplex PCR; TCRdb's copy keeps in-frame clones and lacks some. The table has 40,000 to 55,000 clones, less than 90% seen once; the top ten hold 0.4% to 0.5%. Nonspecific anti-CD3/anti-CD28 bead stimulation represents the broad CD4+ T cell repertoire. Sorting selected CD4+ T cells upregulating both CD40 ligand and CD69. No antigen has been identified for these receptors. This specimen was CD4+ T cells sorted from PBMCs after approximately 20-hour stimulation, taken from a patient who received antiretroviral therapy. The origin of the receptors is an adult woman with HIV who was CMV-seropositive.

In DNA form, the CDR3 reads TGTGCCAGCAGCGTAGAAACAGGGTCTGGAAACACCATATATTTT. Translated, it gives CASSVETGSGNTIYF. The V call is TRBV9, the J call TRBJ1-3; maybe TRBD1 (6 bases). V was trimmed by 0 bases and J by 1 base, leaving 8 bases between them. The germline CDR1 and CDR2 sequences are SGDLS and YYNGEE. The CDR3 length is 15 residues. Supplemented by reference TRBV9 and TRBJ1-3, the full variable domain reads DSGVTQTPKHLITATGQRVTLRCSPRSGDLSVYWYQQSLDQGLQFLIQYYNGEERAKGNILERFSAQQFPDLHSELNLSSLELGDSALYFCASSVETGSGNTIYFGEGSWLTVV.

The chain uses TRBV7-3 and TRBJ2-1; D may be TRBD2 (6 bases). The germline V gene encodes CDR1 SGHTA and CDR2 FQGTGA. Trimming pared 1 base from V and 9 bases from J, leaving 10 bases between. The CDR3 has 13 amino acids. The CDR3 DNA sequence: TGTGCCAGCAGCTTAATCTATAGCGGTGAGCAGTTCTTC. It specifies CASSLIYSGEQFF.